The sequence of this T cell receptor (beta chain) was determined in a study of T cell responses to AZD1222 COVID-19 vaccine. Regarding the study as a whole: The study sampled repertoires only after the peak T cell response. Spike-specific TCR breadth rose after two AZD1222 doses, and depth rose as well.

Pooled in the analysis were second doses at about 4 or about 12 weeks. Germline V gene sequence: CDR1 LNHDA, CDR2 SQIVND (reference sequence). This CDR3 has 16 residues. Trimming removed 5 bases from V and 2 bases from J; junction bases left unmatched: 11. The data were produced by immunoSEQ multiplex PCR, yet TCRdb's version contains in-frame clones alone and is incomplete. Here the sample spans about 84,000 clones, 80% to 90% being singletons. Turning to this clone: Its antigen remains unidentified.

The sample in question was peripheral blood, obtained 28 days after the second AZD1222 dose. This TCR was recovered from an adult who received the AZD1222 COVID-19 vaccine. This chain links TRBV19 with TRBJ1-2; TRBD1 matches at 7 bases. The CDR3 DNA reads TGTGCCAGTAGTCACCAAAGAGGGACAGCCAACTATGGCTACACCTTC. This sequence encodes CASSHQRGTANYGYTF.